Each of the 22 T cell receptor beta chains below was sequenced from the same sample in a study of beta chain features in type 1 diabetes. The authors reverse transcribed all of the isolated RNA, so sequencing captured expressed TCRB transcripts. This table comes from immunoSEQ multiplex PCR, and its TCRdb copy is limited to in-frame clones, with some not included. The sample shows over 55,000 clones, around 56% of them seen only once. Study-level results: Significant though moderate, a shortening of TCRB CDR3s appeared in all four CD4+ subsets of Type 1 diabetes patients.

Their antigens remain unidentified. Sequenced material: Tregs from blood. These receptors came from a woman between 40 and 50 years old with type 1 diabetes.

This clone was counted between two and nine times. CDR3 sequence: CASSQSGRAVYEQYF. The CDR3, as DNA: TGTGCCAGCAGCCAGAGCGGGAGGGCCGTGTACGAGCAGTACTTC. The chain joins TRBV7-2 to TRBJ2-7; 10 positions match TRBD2. The CDR3 is made up of 15 amino acids. With V trimmed by 5 bases and J by 4 bases, 8 bases remained unmatched. Per the germline V gene, CDR1 is SGHTA and CDR2 is FQGNSA.

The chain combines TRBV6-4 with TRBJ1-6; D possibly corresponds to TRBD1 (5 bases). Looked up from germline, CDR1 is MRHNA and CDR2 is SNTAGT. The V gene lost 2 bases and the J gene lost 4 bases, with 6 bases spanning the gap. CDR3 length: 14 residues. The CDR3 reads CASSDAGYNSPLHF. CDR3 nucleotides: TGTGCCAGCAGTGACGCAGGGTATAATTCACCCCTCCACTTT.

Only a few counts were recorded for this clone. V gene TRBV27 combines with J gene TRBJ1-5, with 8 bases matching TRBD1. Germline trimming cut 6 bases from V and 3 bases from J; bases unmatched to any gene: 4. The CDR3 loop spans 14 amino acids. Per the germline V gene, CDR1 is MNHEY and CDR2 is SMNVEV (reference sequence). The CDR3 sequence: CASSRQGYNQPQHF. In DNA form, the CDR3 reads TGTGCCAGCAGCCGACAGGGGTACAATCAGCCCCAGCATTTT.

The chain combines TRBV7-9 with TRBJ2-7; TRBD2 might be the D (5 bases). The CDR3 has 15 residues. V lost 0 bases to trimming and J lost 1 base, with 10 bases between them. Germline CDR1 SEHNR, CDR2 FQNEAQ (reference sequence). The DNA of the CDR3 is TGTGCCAGCAGCTTAGCGGGGAGAGGTTCCTACGAGCAGTACTTC. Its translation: CASSLAGRGSYEQYF.

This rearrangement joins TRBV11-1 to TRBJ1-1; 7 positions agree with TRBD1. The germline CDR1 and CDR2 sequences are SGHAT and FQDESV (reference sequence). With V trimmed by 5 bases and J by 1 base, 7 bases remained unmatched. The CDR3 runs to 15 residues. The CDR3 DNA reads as TGTGCCAGCAGCCTCTGGACAGGATCGAACACTGAAGCTTTCTTT. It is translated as CASSLWTGSNTEAFF.

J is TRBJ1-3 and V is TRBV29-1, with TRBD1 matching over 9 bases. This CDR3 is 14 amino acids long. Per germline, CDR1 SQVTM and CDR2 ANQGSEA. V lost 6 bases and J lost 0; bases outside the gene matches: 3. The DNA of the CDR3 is TGCAGCGTGGGGGACAGGGTCTCTGGAAACACCATATATTTT. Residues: CSVGDRVSGNTIYF.

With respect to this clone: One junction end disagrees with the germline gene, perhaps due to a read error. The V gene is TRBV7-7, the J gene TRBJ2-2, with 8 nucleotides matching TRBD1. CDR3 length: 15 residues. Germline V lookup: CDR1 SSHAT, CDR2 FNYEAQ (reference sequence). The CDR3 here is CASSPGTGNTGELFF. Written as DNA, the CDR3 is TGTGCTAGCAGCCCCGGGACAGGGAACACCGGGGAGCTGTTTTTT. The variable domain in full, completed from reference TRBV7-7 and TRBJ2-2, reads GAGVSQSPRYKVTKRGQDVTLRCDPISSHATLYWYQQALGQGPEFLTYFNYEAQPDKSGLPSDRFSAERPEGSISTLTIQRTEQRDSAMYRCASSPGTGNTGELFFGEGSRLTVL.

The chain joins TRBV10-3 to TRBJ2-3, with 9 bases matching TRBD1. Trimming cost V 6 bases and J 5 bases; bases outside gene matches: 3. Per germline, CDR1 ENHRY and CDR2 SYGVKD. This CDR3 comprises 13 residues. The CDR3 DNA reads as TGTGCCATCAGCCGACAGGGGGAAGATACGCAGTATTTT. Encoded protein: CAISRQGEDTQYF.

CDR3 in amino acids: CASSLGGYGYTF. CDR3 bases: TGTGCCAGCAGCTTGGGAGGATATGGCTACACCTTC. The V call is TRBV5-6, the J call TRBJ1-2; D gene unclear. CDR3 size: 12 residues. Trimming removed 0 bases from V and 5 bases from J, with 5 bases in between. Germline V CDR1 and CDR2: SGHDT, YYEEEE.

CDR3 loop: CASSLDSPNQYF. CDR3 coding DNA: TGTGCCAGCAGCCTGGACAGCCCAAACCAGTACTTC. The chain links TRBV7-2 to TRBJ2-7; D might be TRBD1 (6 bases). CDR3 size: 12 residues. Germline V gene data show CDR1 as SGHTA and CDR2 as FQGNSA. V was shortened by 5 bases and J by 10 bases, with 15 bases between the two germline ends.

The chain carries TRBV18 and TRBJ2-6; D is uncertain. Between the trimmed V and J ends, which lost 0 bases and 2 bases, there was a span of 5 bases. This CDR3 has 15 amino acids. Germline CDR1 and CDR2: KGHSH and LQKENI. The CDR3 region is CASSPPLPGANVLTF. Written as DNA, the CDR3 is TGTGCCAGCTCACCACCACTCCCTGGGGCCAACGTCCTGACTTTC.

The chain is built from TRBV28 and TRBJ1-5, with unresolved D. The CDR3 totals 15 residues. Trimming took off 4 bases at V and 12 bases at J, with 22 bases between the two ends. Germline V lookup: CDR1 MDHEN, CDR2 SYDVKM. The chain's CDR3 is CASSSPPRGEKGQHF. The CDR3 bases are TGTGCCAGCAGTTCGCCACCGAGAGGAGAGAAAGGCCAGCATTTT.

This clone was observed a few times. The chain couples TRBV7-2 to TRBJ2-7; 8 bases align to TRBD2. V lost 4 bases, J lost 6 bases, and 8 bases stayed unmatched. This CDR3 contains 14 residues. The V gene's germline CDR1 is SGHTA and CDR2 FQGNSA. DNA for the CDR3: TGTGCCAGCAGCTGGGGACTAGTGGTCGGCGAGCAGTACTTC. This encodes CASSWGLVVGEQYF.

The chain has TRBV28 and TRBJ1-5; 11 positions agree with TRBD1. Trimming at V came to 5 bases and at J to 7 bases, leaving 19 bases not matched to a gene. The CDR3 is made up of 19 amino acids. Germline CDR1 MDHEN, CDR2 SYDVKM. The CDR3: CASSPPGTGGPARMQPQHF. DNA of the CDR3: TGTGCCAGCAGTCCCCCCGGGACAGGGGGTCCGGCGCGGATGCAGCCCCAGCATTTT.

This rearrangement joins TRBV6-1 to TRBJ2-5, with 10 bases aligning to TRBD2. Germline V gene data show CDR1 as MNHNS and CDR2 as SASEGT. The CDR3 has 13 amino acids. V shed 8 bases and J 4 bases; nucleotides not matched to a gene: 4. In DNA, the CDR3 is TGTGCCAGCGGTAGCGGGGGGAGAGAGACCCAGTACTTC. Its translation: CASGSGGRETQYF.

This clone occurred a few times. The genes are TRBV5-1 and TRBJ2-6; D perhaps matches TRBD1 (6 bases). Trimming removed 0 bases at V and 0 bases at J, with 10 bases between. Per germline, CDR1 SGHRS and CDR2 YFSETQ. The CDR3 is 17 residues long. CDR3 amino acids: CASSLEGQLSGANVLTF. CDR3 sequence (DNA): TGCGCCAGCAGCTTGGAGGGACAACTCTCTGGGGCCAACGTCCTGACTTTC.

In DNA form, the CDR3 reads TGTGCCAGCAGCCCTCCCGGGACTAGCGGGATCAATGAGCAGTTCTTC. This translates into CASSPPGTSGINEQFF. The rearrangement uses TRBV9 and TRBJ2-1, with TRBD2 matching over 13 bases. This CDR3 has 16 residues. Germline CDR1 SGDLS, CDR2 YYNGEE. V shed 4 bases, J shed 6 bases, and the junction held 7 bases outside the gene matches.

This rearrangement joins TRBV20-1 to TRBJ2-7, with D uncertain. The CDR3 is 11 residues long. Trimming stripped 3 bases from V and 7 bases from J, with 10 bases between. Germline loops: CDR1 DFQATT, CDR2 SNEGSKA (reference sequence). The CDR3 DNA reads TGCAGTGCTAGCCCATACGGGGAGCAGTACTTC. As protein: CSASPYGEQYF.

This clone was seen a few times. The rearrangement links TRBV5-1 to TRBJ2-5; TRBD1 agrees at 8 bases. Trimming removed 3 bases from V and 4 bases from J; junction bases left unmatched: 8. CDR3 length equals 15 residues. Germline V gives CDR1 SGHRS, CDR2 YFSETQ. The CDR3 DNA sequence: TGCGCCAGCAGCTACCGGGACAGGCAAAGAGAGACCCAGTACTTC. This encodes CASSYRDRQRETQYF.

The CDR3 here is CASSSSGLAHDTQYF. The CDR3 DNA reads as TGTGCCAGCAGCTCCTCGGGACTAGCGCACGATACGCAGTATTTT. This rearrangement joins TRBV5-4 to TRBJ2-3; 10 positions agree with TRBD2. Trimming took 3 bases from V and 6 from J; bases not matched to a gene: 7. Germline V gene data show CDR1 as SGHNT and CDR2 as YYREEE (reference sequence). The length of the CDR3 is 15 residues.

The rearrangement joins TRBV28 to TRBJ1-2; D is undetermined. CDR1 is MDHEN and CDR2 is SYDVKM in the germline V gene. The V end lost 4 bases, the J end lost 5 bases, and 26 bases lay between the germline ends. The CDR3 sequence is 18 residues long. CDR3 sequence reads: CASSSRDSSTPSIYGYTF. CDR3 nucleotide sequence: TGTGCCAGCAGTTCGAGAGACTCCTCCACTCCCTCGATATATGGCTACACCTTC.

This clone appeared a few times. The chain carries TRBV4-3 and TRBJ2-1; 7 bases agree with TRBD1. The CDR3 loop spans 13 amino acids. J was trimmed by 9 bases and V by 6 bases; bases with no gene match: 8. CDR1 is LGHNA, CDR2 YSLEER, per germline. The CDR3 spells CASRLRGGSEQFF. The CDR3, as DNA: TGCGCCAGCAGATTGCGAGGGGGCTCTGAGCAGTTCTTC.